These 21 T cell receptor beta chains were sequenced from one sample in a study of CD8 T cells in ankylosing spondylitis (dated 2017 in TCRdb). The library was produced with 5' RACE. TCRdb shows the sequencer as Illumina HiSeq 2500. Through fastp at Q25 and MiXCR, TCRdb rebuilt clones from the public reads, retaining in-frame beta chains. CDR3 protein duplicates are merged, each entry listing the most common genes and DNA. For this sample there are approximately 220,000 distinct CDR3 sequences; roughly 25% appear just once. Jointly, the top ten make up under 8% of the sample. The sample was blood, either unsorted or a sorted T cell fraction (not recorded which). The receptors come from a male donor with ankylosing spondylitis or in good health (not recorded which).

This chain links TRBV20-1 with TRBJ2-7; D uncertain. The CDR3 runs to 14 residues. The V and J ends lost 0 bases and 0 bases respectively, with 9 bases between them. CDR1 DFQATT and CDR2 SNEGSKA come from the germline V gene (reference sequence). CDR3 nucleotides: TGCAGTGCTAGAGATAGCAGAAGCTCCTACGAGCAGTACTTC. It translates to CSARDSRSSYEQYF.

The rearrangement uses TRBV11-3 and TRBJ1-1, with D possibly being TRBD1 (5 bases). Per the germline V gene, CDR1 is SGHNT and CDR2 is YENEEA. This CDR3 contains 14 residues. Trimming pared 0 bases from V and 4 bases from J, leaving 9 bases between. For the CDR3, the DNA is TGTGCCAGCAGCTTAGAGGGGGTCAGCACTGAAGCTTTCTTT. Translating gives CASSLEGVSTEAFF. Using reference TRBV11-3 and TRBJ1-1 for the parts outside the CDR3, the full variable domain is EAGVVQSPRYKIIEKKQPVAFWCNPISGHNTLYWYLQNLGQGPELLIRYENEEAVDDSQLPKDRFSAERLKGVDSTLKIQPAELGDSAVYLCASSLEGVSTEAFFGQGTRLTVV.

A single count supports this clonotype. At one boundary the junction diverges from the germline segment, which might be a read error. This chain uses TRBV20-1 with TRBJ2-4, with 9 bases fitting TRBD1. CDR3 size: 14 residues. Germline V lookup: CDR1 DFQATT, CDR2 SNEGSKA (reference sequence). CDR3 in DNA: TGCAGTGCACTCGACAGGGGGAGCAAAACCATTCAGTACTTC. This encodes CSALDRGSKTIQYF.

This clonotype was detected ten times or more. The chain recombines TRBV6-6 with TRBJ2-3; D unresolved. The CDR3 runs to 12 residues. The V end was cut by 2 bases, the J end by 3 bases, with 3 bases between. The germline CDR1 and CDR2 sequences are MNHNY and SVGAGI (reference sequence). The chain's CDR3 is CASSYLTDTQYF. For the CDR3, the DNA is TGTGCCAGCAGTTACCTAACAGATACGCAGTATTTT.

This clonotype has a count of ten or more. This sequence joins TRBV29-1 and TRBJ1-2; 10 bases fit TRBD1. Germline V gene sequence: CDR1 SQVTM, CDR2 ANQGSEA. With V trimmed by 3 bases and J by 8 bases, 9 bases remained unmatched. CDR3 length: 14 residues. The chain's CDR3 is CSVDVGQGTVGYTF. For the CDR3, the DNA is TGCAGCGTTGATGTGGGACAGGGGACGGTGGGCTACACCTTC.

This clonotype appeared many times. This sequence joins TRBV3-1 and TRBJ1-1, with a tentative D call TRBD1 (6 bases). V was cut by 2 bases and J by 2 bases, with 15 bases left in between. Germline CDR1 LGHDT, CDR2 YNNKEL (reference sequence). The CDR3 is 16 amino acids. The CDR3 region has the DNA TGTGCCAGCAGCCAACCAATCGGACAGAAAAACACTGAAGCTTTCTTT. The encoded protein is CASSQPIGQKNTEAFF.

There are many counts of this clonotype. The chain combines TRBV11-2 with TRBJ2-3; 12 nucleotides match TRBD2. Germline lookup yields CDR1 SGHAT and CDR2 FQNNGV. With V trimmed by 5 bases and J by 3 bases, 18 bases remained unmatched. The length of the CDR3 is 20 residues. The chain's CDR3 is CASSEAASGRARVRTDTQYF. Here the CDR3 DNA reads TGTGCCAGCAGCGAGGCGGCTAGCGGGAGGGCCCGGGTGAGGACAGATACGCAGTATTTT.

Ten or more counts support this clonotype. This chain joins TRBV6-2 or TRBV6-3 and TRBJ2-5, with TRBD2 matching over 11 bases. The CDR3 has 16 amino acids. Trimming took 2 bases from V and 5 from J; bases not matched to a gene: 7. Germline loops: CDR1 MNHEY, CDR2 SVGEGT. The CDR3 loop is CASSYVSGRAGETQYF. CDR3 in DNA: TGTGCCAGCAGTTACGTTAGCGGGAGGGCTGGCGAGACCCAGTACTTC.

This clonotype showed up many times. The chain recombines TRBV5-1 with TRBJ1-3; 7 bases line up with TRBD1. The germline V gene encodes CDR1 SGHRS and CDR2 YFSETQ. This CDR3 has 16 amino acids. V lost 0 bases and J lost 0; bases outside the gene matches: 3. In DNA form, the CDR3 reads TGCGCCAGCAGCTTGGCTGGACAGGACTCTGGAAACACCATATATTTT. Its protein product is CASSLAGQDSGNTIYF.

This clonotype was found many times. The chain combines TRBV29-1 with TRBJ2-2; the D call may be TRBD1 or TRBD2 (6 bases each). V lost 7 bases and J 0 bases, leaving 12 bases between the germline ends. Germline CDR1 SQVTM, CDR2 ANQGSEA. There are 14 residues in the CDR3. In DNA form, the CDR3 reads TGCAGCGCCGGGGGCGGATCGAACACCGGGGAGCTGTTTTTT. It yields the protein CSAGGGSNTGELFF.

This clonotype was seen more than once but under ten times. With a much larger clone just one base away, this may be a read error. V gene TRBV7-9 combines with J gene TRBJ2-7; D perhaps matches TRBD2 (5 bases). CDR1 is SEHNR, CDR2 FQNEAQ, per germline (reference sequence). Trimming removed 5 bases at V and 13 bases at J, with 21 bases between. This CDR3 has 13 residues. CDR3 DNA sequence: TGTGCCAGCAGCGAGGAAATAGGAGGACCCCTCTACTTC. Translated, it gives CASSEEIGGPLYF.

The V gene is TRBV29-1, the J gene TRBJ2-1, with 7 positions matching TRBD2. Trimming at V came to 3 bases and at J to 4 bases, leaving 6 bases not matched to a gene. The CDR3 has 14 amino acids. Germline CDR1 SQVTM, CDR2 ANQGSEA. CDR3 loop: CSVERWEGYNEQFF. The CDR3 nucleotides read TGCAGCGTTGAGAGGTGGGAGGGATACAATGAGCAGTTCTTC.

This clonotype has more than one count but fewer than ten. The chain joins TRBV12-3 or TRBV12-4 to TRBJ2-5; TRBD1 is a possible D gene (5 bases). The CDR3 runs to 13 residues. The ends were cut back, 5 bases at V and 5 bases at J, with 12 bases in the middle. The CDR3 DNA reads as TGTGCCAGCAGTCCTCAGGGCAGGGAGACCCAGTACTTC. This codes for CASSPQGRETQYF.

This clonotype was observed at least ten times. The rearrangement joins TRBV20-1 to TRBJ1-5; D possibly corresponds to TRBD1 (5 bases). V lost 1 base to trimming and J lost 3 bases, with 16 bases between them. Per the germline V gene, CDR1 is DFQATT and CDR2 is SNEGSKA (reference sequence). This CDR3 comprises 16 residues. CDR3 loop: CSARGAGFFHNQPQHF. CDR3 in DNA: TGCAGTGCTAGAGGGGCAGGGTTTTTCCACAATCAGCCCCAGCATTTT.

There are many counts of this clonotype. This chain connects TRBV10-3 to TRBJ1-6; 9 bases line up with TRBD1. V gave up 7 bases and J gave up 7 bases; unmatched junction bases: 11. This CDR3 is 16 amino acids long. CDR1 is ENHRY, CDR2 SYGVKD, per germline. In DNA form, the CDR3 reads TGTGCCATCAAAGGGGGGAATACAGGGGGCAATTCACCCCTCCACTTT. Encoded protein: CAIKGGNTGGNSPLHF.

V is TRBV7-3 and J is TRBJ2-1, with D possibly called TRBD1 or TRBD2 (5 bases each). This CDR3 contains 15 residues. The V end was cut by 2 bases, the J end by 3 bases, with 11 bases between. From germline, CDR1 is SGHTA and CDR2 FQGTGA. The CDR3 sequence is CASSLDSGNYNEQFF. In DNA form, the CDR3 reads TGTGCCAGCAGCTTAGACAGCGGAAACTACAATGAGCAGTTCTTC.

V usage is TRBV7-8 and J usage is TRBJ2-1, with 7 bases lining up with TRBD2. V shed 0 bases and J 11 bases; nucleotides not matched to a gene: 10. There are 15 residues in the CDR3. The germline V gene has CDR1 SGHVS and CDR2 FQNEAQ. DNA for the CDR3: TGTGCCAGCAGCTTAGCGGGGAGCGGGATAGGAAAGCAGTTCTTC. This encodes CASSLAGSGIGKQFF.

Ten or more counts support this clonotype. The rearrangement joins TRBV6-5 to TRBJ2-2, with unresolved D. The CDR3 has 15 amino acids. The germline CDR1 and CDR2 sequences are MNHEY and SVGAGI. Trimming removed 3 bases at V and 2 bases at J, with 10 bases between. The CDR3 sequence is CASSYVLGNTGELFF. The CDR3 coding sequence is TGTGCCAGCAGTTATGTATTGGGTAACACCGGGGAGCTGTTTTTT.

This clonotype was seen many times. This chain connects TRBV3-1 to TRBJ2-7, with D possibly TRBD1 on 6 matching bases. The germline CDR1 and CDR2 sequences are LGHDT and YNNKEL (reference sequence). The germline V and J ends were trimmed by 4 bases and 3 bases, with 10 bases remaining between them. The CDR3 spans 13 residues. CDR3 in DNA: TGTGCCAGCAGCCCAGGGGAACGCTACGAGCAGTACTTC. It codes for CASSPGERYEQYF.

The rearrangement links TRBV10-3 to TRBJ1-1, with D perhaps TRBD1 (5 bases). V lost 0 bases and J 8 bases, leaving 10 bases between the germline ends. Germline V gene sequence: CDR1 ENHRY, CDR2 SYGVKD. The CDR3 sequence is 13 residues long. This CDR3 reads CAISESQGTEAFF. The CDR3 DNA sequence: TGTGCCATCAGTGAGTCTCAGGGCACCGAAGCTTTCTTT.

This clonotype was counted a few times. The chain carries TRBV20-1 and TRBJ1-3; D possibly corresponds to TRBD1 (5 bases). V was shortened by 6 bases and J by 5 bases, with 11 bases between the two germline ends. The length of the CDR3 is 12 residues. CDR1 DFQATT and CDR2 SNEGSKA come from the germline V gene (reference sequence). CDR3 coding DNA: TGCAGTGCGACAGTCTCGCGAAACACCATATATTTT. Translated, it gives CSATVSRNTIYF.